The 2 T cell receptor beta chains below come from one sample, sequenced in a study of blood T cell repertoires in COVID-19. Sequencing used immunoSEQ multiplex PCR; TCRdb keeps in-frame clones, though not all of them. Of roughly 240,000 clones listed, about 83% are singletons. The material sequenced was PBMCs or T cells enriched from blood (not recorded which). These receptors came from a woman aged 40 to 50 who had been exposed to COVID-19.

The V gene is TRBV27, the J gene TRBJ1-3; D remains unclear. This CDR3 has 17 residues. Trimming removed 0 bases at V and 0 bases at J, with 12 bases between. Germline V lookup: CDR1 MNHEY, CDR2 SMNVEV (reference sequence). CDR3 amino acids: CASSLSRPDPSGNTIYF. The CDR3 nucleotides read TGTGCCAGCAGTTTATCCAGGCCCGACCCCTCTGGAAACACCATATATTTT.

This chain connects TRBV9 to TRBJ1-1, with D perhaps TRBD1 (6 bases). Germline V gene data show CDR1 as SGDLS and CDR2 as YYNGEE. Trimming pared 0 bases from V and 3 bases from J, leaving 18 bases between. The CDR3 loop spans 17 amino acids. In DNA form, the CDR3 reads TGTGCCAGCAGCGTAGGGGGAGGGGGAGTTAGGGACACTGAAGCTTTCTTT. Translated: CASSVGGGGVRDTEAFF.